The 25 T cell receptor beta chains reported below all come from one sample, sequenced in a study of T cells in Graves' hyperthyroidism and ophthalmopathy. TCR beta CDR3 regions were amplified from RNA. HTBI primers were employed in a first-round RT-PCR of the TCR CDR3. TCRdb called the multiplex PCR reads again in MiXCR, with one record for every CDR3 protein. The sample comprises fewer than 650,000 distinct CDR3 sequences, around 43% of which are singletons, and approximately 44% rests with the top ten. Sequenced: peripheral blood or thyroid tissue (not recorded which). The receptors stem from an adult woman with Graves' disease, either hyperthyroidism or ophthalmopathy (not recorded which).

This clonotype showed up many times. The rearrangement joins TRBV7-8 to TRBJ1-3, with D uncertain. The CDR3 runs 17 residues. V was trimmed by 4 bases and J by 0 bases, leaving 16 bases between them. Germline CDR1 is SGHVS and CDR2 is FQNEAQ. CDR3 in DNA: TGTGCCAGCAGCTACCCCCTTAGCTCGAGCTCTGGAAACACCATATATTTT. Its protein is CASSYPLSSSSGNTIYF.

This sequence joins TRBV12-3 or TRBV12-4 and TRBJ1-2; TRBD1 matches 7 bases. With 5 bases clipped from V and 2 bases from J, the junction kept 14 bases outside the gene matches. The CDR3 is 17 residues long. CDR3 coding DNA: TGTGCCAGCAGTCCTTTAACTACAGGGGAGACCAACTATGGCTACACCTTC. Protein sequence: CASSPLTTGETNYGYTF.

This sequence joins TRBV2 and TRBJ2-7; 10 nucleotides agree with TRBD2. Germline CDR1 and CDR2: SNHLY and FYNNEI. This CDR3 is built from 16 residues. Trimming at V came to 4 bases and at J to 2 bases, leaving 8 bases not matched to a gene. CDR3 loop: CASSVGTSGVTYEQYF. The CDR3 region has the DNA TGTGCCAGCAGTGTCGGCACTAGCGGGGTGACCTACGAGCAGTACTTC.

The V gene is TRBV7-2, the J gene TRBJ2-6; the D is unclear. V lost 2 bases and J 4 bases, leaving 6 bases between the germline ends. CDR1 SGHTA and CDR2 FQGNSA come from the germline V gene. The CDR3 runs 14 residues. CDR3 in DNA: TGTGCCAGCAGCTTATCAGGCGGGGCCAACGTCCTGACTTTC. Its translation is CASSLSGGANVLTF.

This clonotype appeared a single time. The chain couples TRBV20-1 to TRBJ2-5, with TRBD2 matching over 9 bases. The V segment lost 2 bases and the J segment 8 bases; nucleotides outside the gene matches: 9. The germline V gene has CDR1 DFQATT and CDR2 SNEGSKA (reference sequence). The CDR3 is 14 residues long. The CDR3 bases are TGCAGTGCTAGACCCCGCGGGAGGGCCTTCACCCAGTACTTC. Translating gives CSARPRGRAFTQYF.

The chain recombines TRBV10-3 with TRBJ1-5, with 9 bases aligning to TRBD1. Germline CDR1 ENHRY, CDR2 SYGVKD. The junction had 8 bases not matched to a gene; V was cut back by 6 bases and J by 5 bases. There are 15 residues in the CDR3. CDR3 nucleotides: TGTGCCATCAGGGGAGGACAGGGGCGCGATCAGCCCCAGCATTTT. Its protein is CAIRGGQGRDQPQHF.

This clonotype appeared many times. This chain links TRBV28 with TRBJ1-3, with no clear D. The CDR3 extends over 13 amino acids. Trimming left V 5 bases short and J 4 bases short, with 9 bases between. Looked up from germline, CDR1 is MDHEN and CDR2 is SYDVKM. Here the CDR3 reads CASSGLGGNTIYF. CDR3 bases: TGTGCCAGCAGTGGGCTAGGAGGAAACACCATATATTTT.

This clonotype has just one count. This sequence joins TRBV20-1 and TRBJ2-7, with D perhaps matching TRBD1 (6 bases). V was shortened by 7 bases and J by 0 bases, with 16 bases between the two germline ends. CDR3 size: 14 residues. Germline CDR1 is DFQATT and CDR2 is SNEGSKA (reference sequence). This CDR3 reads CSGQGLALSYEQYF. CDR3 DNA sequence: TGCAGTGGCCAGGGGCTTGCCCTCTCCTACGAGCAGTACTTC.

On this clonotype itself: This may be a read error, as it is one base from a much larger clone. The chain uses TRBV11-3 and TRBJ1-2; TRBD1 matches 8 bases. Germline-derived CDR1 and CDR2 are SGHNT and YENEEA. The CDR3 contains 15 residues. As DNA, the CDR3 is TGTACCAGCAGCCAATTCGGGACAGGCCATGGGGGCTACACCTTC. Translation: CTSSQFGTGHGGYTF.

This clonotype was seen ten or more times. The rearrangement links TRBV20-1 to TRBJ1-2; TRBD1 matches 8 bases. Losses at the gene ends were 3 bases for V and 2 bases for J; bases not matched to a gene: 17. This CDR3 is 18 amino acids long. Germline CDR1 and CDR2: DFQATT and SNEGSKA (reference sequence). CDR3 residues: CSARINRDRLEKNYGYTF. The CDR3 DNA reads TGCAGTGCTAGGATTAACCGGGACAGGCTGGAAAAGAACTATGGCTACACCTTC.

This clonotype has just a few counts. This chain connects TRBV7-2 to TRBJ1-1; a weak D match, TRBD1 (5 bases). The germline V and J ends were trimmed by 5 bases and 7 bases, with 11 bases remaining between them. Looked up from germline, CDR1 is SGHTA and CDR2 is FQGNSA. The CDR3 runs 12 residues. In nucleotides, the CDR3 is TGTGCCAGCAGCAAGACAGTGAATGAAGCTTTCTTT. Translation: CASSKTVNEAFF.

The chain recombines TRBV20-1 with TRBJ2-5; 8 bases match TRBD2. This CDR3 is 14 amino acids long. The V segment lost 3 bases and the J segment 0 bases; nucleotides outside the gene matches: 3. Germline V CDR1 and CDR2: DFQATT, SNEGSKA (reference sequence). DNA for the CDR3: TGCAGTGCTAGTAGCGGGACCCACCAAGAGACCCAGTACTTC. Its translation is CSASSGTHQETQYF.

This clonotype showed up many times. The V call is TRBV7-9, the J call TRBJ2-7, with D unclear. This CDR3 contains 13 residues. V lost 5 bases and J 0 bases, leaving 8 bases between the germline ends. The germline V gene has CDR1 SEHNR and CDR2 FQNEAQ (reference sequence). CDR3 loop: CASSPQSSYEQYF. The CDR3 DNA follows: TGTGCCAGCAGCCCACAGAGCTCCTACGAGCAGTACTTC.

This chain joins TRBV29-1 and TRBJ1-2; D is perhaps TRBD1 (5 bases). The V gene lost 4 bases and the J gene lost 7 bases, with 10 bases spanning the gap. This CDR3 is 11 amino acids long. CDR1 is SQVTM and CDR2 is ANQGSEA in the germline V gene. Written as DNA, the CDR3 is TGCAGCGTTGTAGGGACTCGTGGCTACACCTTC. It is translated as CSVVGTRGYTF.

This rearrangement joins TRBV13 to TRBJ2-7, with D maybe TRBD2 (7 bases). Germline loops: CDR1 PRHDT, CDR2 FYEKMQ (reference sequence). CDR3 length equals 13 residues. V was cut by 6 bases and J by 6 bases, with 15 bases left in between. CDR3 sequence reads: CASRPEGGGEQYF. The CDR3 nucleotides read TGTGCCAGCAGACCCGAGGGAGGGGGCGAGCAGTACTTC.

The chain recombines TRBV15 with TRBJ1-2; TRBD1 aligns across 9 bases. This CDR3 region has 14 residues. Germline assignment: CDR1 LNHNV and CDR2 YYDKDF (reference sequence). J gave up 5 bases and V 4 bases, and 5 bases lay outside the gene matches. Here the CDR3 reads CATSTETGGYGYTF. In DNA, the CDR3 is TGTGCCACCAGCACCGAGACAGGGGGGTATGGCTACACCTTC.

V usage is TRBV15 and J usage is TRBJ2-5, with a tentative D call TRBD1 (6 bases). The V gene lost 2 bases and the J gene lost 2 bases, with 9 bases spanning the gap. The CDR3 is made up of 14 amino acids. Germline values: CDR1 LNHNV, CDR2 YYDKDF (reference sequence). The CDR3 here is CATSRRGGQETQYF. CDR3 nucleotides: TGTGCCACCAGCAGAAGAGGGGGACAAGAGACCCAGTACTTC.

This clonotype showed up many times. J is TRBJ2-7 and V is TRBV20-1, with TRBD2 matching over 7 bases. The V gene end was trimmed by 6 bases and the J gene end by 2 bases; junction bases not matched to a gene: 10. The CDR3 has 14 residues. Germline V gives CDR1 DFQATT, CDR2 SNEGSKA (reference sequence). This CDR3 reads CSAASTSRTYEQYF. The CDR3 DNA reads TGCAGTGCCGCTTCGACTAGCAGAACCTACGAGCAGTACTTC.

This chain uses TRBV9 with TRBJ1-1; TRBD1 aligns across 10 bases. This CDR3 spans 13 amino acids. V dropped 0 bases and J dropped 11; count of bases not matched to a gene: 4. Per the germline V gene, CDR1 is SGDLS and CDR2 is YYNGEE. The CDR3 reads CASSVGGTGDAFF. The DNA of the CDR3 is TGTGCCAGCAGCGTAGGTGGGACAGGGGATGCTTTCTTT.

This clonotype has a count of ten or more. The chain couples TRBV10-2 to TRBJ2-7; 7 bases map to TRBD2. V shed 10 bases and J 1 base; nucleotides not matched to a gene: 7. This CDR3 region has 13 residues. The germline gives CDR1 WSHSY, CDR2 SAAADI. As DNA, the CDR3 is TGCGCCACCAACAGCGGGGCTTCCTACGAGCAGTACTTC. Amino acid sequence: CATNSGASYEQYF.

This rearrangement joins TRBV7-9 to TRBJ2-5, with 7 bases that match TRBD1. In germline, CDR1 is SEHNR, CDR2 FQNEAQ (reference sequence). The ends lost 2 bases at V and 0 bases at J; junction bases unmatched: 9. The CDR3 totals 17 residues. The CDR3 coding sequence is TGTGCCAGCAGCTTATTCCCCCCCGGGACAGACCAAGAGACCCAGTACTTC. It codes for CASSLFPPGTDQETQYF.

The chain carries TRBV5-5 and TRBJ2-5; D uncertain. This CDR3 spans 14 amino acids. V lost 3 bases, J lost 9 bases, and 18 bases lay in between. The germline CDR1 and CDR2 sequences are SGHKS and YYEKEE (reference sequence). The CDR3 DNA follows: TGTGCCAGCAGCTACGGGTACGGAGTCCAGCCCCAGTACTTC. As protein: CASSYGYGVQPQYF.

This clonotype appeared a few times. J is TRBJ2-7 and V is TRBV9; unclear D gene. There are 13 residues in the CDR3. V was trimmed by 4 bases and J by 6 bases, leaving 14 bases between them. Germline lookup yields CDR1 SGDLS and CDR2 YYNGEE. CDR3 region: CASSPRSDSEQYF. In nucleotides, the CDR3 is TGTGCCAGCAGCCCGCGGAGCGACTCCGAGCAGTACTTC.

This clonotype came up many times. The chain joins TRBV9 to TRBJ2-7, with unresolved D. Trimming removed 0 bases from V and 0 bases from J, with 7 bases in between. Germline V gene data show CDR1 as SGDLS and CDR2 as YYNGEE. The CDR3 loop spans 14 amino acids. CDR3 residues: CASSVAGTSYEQYF. In nucleotides, the CDR3 is TGTGCCAGCAGCGTAGCGGGTACCTCCTACGAGCAGTACTTC.

There are many counts of this clonotype. The chain has TRBV14 and TRBJ1-1; D gene ambiguous. V lost 3 bases and J 5 bases, leaving 10 bases between the germline ends. The CDR3 has 13 residues. The germline V gene has CDR1 SGHDN and CDR2 FVKESK. CDR3 loop: CASSQGTRTEAFF. The CDR3 nucleotides read TGTGCCAGCAGCCAGGGCACGAGGACTGAAGCTTTCTTT.